Listed below are T cell receptor beta chains from one sample, sequenced in a study of T cell responses to AZD1222 COVID-19 vaccine. TCRdb's copy holds only in-frame clones and misses some; the assay was immunoSEQ multiplex PCR. The sample shows 90,000 to 110,000 clones, around 87% of them seen only once. The sequencing used peripheral blood, collected on day 0 of AZD1222 vaccination. The receptors were sampled from an adult in good health. Both conserved end residues are part of each CDR3. Fields, in order: D gene, J gene, V gene, clone size, CDR3 DNA, CDR3 protein. The D gene is left open where the match is weak. Rows give clone size only sometimes, using once, few, many, or a class for an expanded clone.

NA | TRBJ2-1 | TRBV4-2 | NA | TGTGCCAGCAGCCAAGATCAGGGACCGTACAATGAGCAGTTCTTC | CASSQDQGPYNEQFF
TRBD1 | TRBJ1-2 | TRBV6-5 | NA | TGTGCCAGCAGTTACTCGACAGGGGACGCCTATGGCTACACCTTC | CASSYSTGDAYGYTF
NA | TRBJ1-1 | TRBV6-2/TRBV6-3 | NA | TGTGCCAGCAGTTACTCGAGGGGCGCGAGTCCCACTGAAGCTTTCTTT | CASSYSRGASPTEAFF
TRBD2 | TRBJ2-3 | TRBV9 | NA | TGTGCCAGCAGCGAGAGACTAGCGGGAGGCCTACTCACAGATACGCAGTATTTT | CASSERLAGGLLTDTQYF
NA | TRBJ1-1 | TRBV3-1/TRBV3-2 | NA | TGTGCCAGCAGCCAAGCGTCCTGGAGCTCTGAAGCTTTCTTT | CASSQASWSSEAFF
NA | TRBJ1-2 | TRBV6-1 | NA | TGTGCCAGCAGTGAACAGGGTTGGAGCTATGGCTACACCTTC | CASSEQGWSYGYTF
TRBD1 | TRBJ1-1 | TRBV2 | NA | TGTGCCAGCACTCATACCCGACAGGGTGAGGCTGAAGCTTTCTTT | CASTHTRQGEAEAFF
NA | TRBJ2-2 | TRBV18 | NA | TGTGCCAGCTCACCACCGTCGGGTTCCGGGGAGCTGTTTTTT | CASSPPSGSGELFF
NA | TRBJ1-5 | TRBV19 | NA | TGTGCCAGTAGCTCTCAACAGGGTCCCGGGGAGCCCCAGCATTTT | CASSSQQGPGEPQHF
TRBD2 | TRBJ2-1 | TRBV18 | once | TGTGCCAGCTCACCACGGACTAGCGAATACAATGAGCAGTTCTTC | CASSPRTSEYNEQFF
TRBD1 | TRBJ1-3 | TRBV7-9 | few | TGTGCCAGCAGACTCGAGGGGGCAAGAAACACCATATATTTT | CASRLEGARNTIYF
TRBD2 | TRBJ2-1 | TRBV11-2 | NA | TGTGCCAGCAGCCCCACTAGCGGGAGAAGAAATGAGCAGTTCTTC | CASSPTSGRRNEQFF
TRBD1 | TRBJ1-5 | TRBV28 | NA | TGTGCCAGCACCCGGGACAGGGGGCGCTGGGCGGAGCCCCAGCATTTT | CASTRDRGRWAEPQHF
NA | TRBJ2-7 | TRBV6-5 | NA | TGTGCCAGCAGTTACGGGGCGGTCTCCTACGAGCAGTACTTC | CASSYGAVSYEQYF
NA | TRBJ1-1 | TRBV19 | NA | TGTGCCAGTAGTATCTTTACCGGGACGGACACTGAAGCTTTCTTT | CASSIFTGTDTEAFF
NA | TRBJ2-2 | TRBV4-1 | few | TGCGCCAGCAGCCAAGATCGAGTGGCCGGGGAGCTGTTTTTT | CASSQDRVAGELFF
NA | TRBJ1-5 | TRBV19 | once | TGTGCCACCGGCCCCCCCGGAGGGTACCAGCCCCAGCATTTT | CATGPPGGYQPQHF
TRBD1 | TRBJ1-1 | TRBV6-5 | few | TGTGCCAGCAGTGACTCCAGGGGGCGCAACACTGAAGCTTTCTTT | CASSDSRGRNTEAFF
NA | TRBJ2-1 | TRBV19 | NA | TGTGCCAGTACCCAGAGTTGGATGGCCCTCGGAACTGAGCAGTTCTTC | CASTQSWMALGTEQFF
NA | TRBJ2-3 | TRBV10-2 | NA | TGCGCCAGCAGTGAGTCTGGGGGTGAGGGCACAGATACGCAGTATTTT | CASSESGGEGTDTQYF
TRBD2 | TRBJ2-3 | TRBV19 | few | TGTGCCAGTAGCCAAAACGGGAGGACAGATACGCAGTATTTT | CASSQNGRTDTQYF
TRBD2 | TRBJ2-1 | TRBV19 | NA | TGTGCCAGTAGTACCGGCGGGGGGCACAATGAGCAGTTCTTC | CASSTGGGHNEQFF
NA | TRBJ2-3 | TRBV4-1 | NA | TGCGCCAGCAGCCAAGCGGCCGCCAGGGGCGTAGATACGCAGTATTTT | CASSQAAARGVDTQYF
NA | TRBJ1-2 | TRBV13 | NA | TGTGCCAGCAGCTTGGGGAGTTCTGCTGGCTACACCTTC | CASSLGSSAGYTF
NA | TRBJ1-2 | TRBV24-1 | NA | TGTGCCACCAACGACGGTGGGAGATCTAGCGGCTACACCTTC | CATNDGGRSSGYTF
TRBD1 | TRBJ1-5 | TRBV19 | NA | TGTGCCAGTAGTATAGACCGGACAGGGGGGACCTATAGCAATCAGCCCCAGCATTTT | CASSIDRTGGTYSNQPQHF